This T cell receptor (beta chain) was documented in a study of CD8 T cells in Susac syndrome. CDR1 is SEHNR and CDR2 is FQNEAQ in the germline V gene (reference sequence). The CDR3 covers 13 residues. The germline V and J ends were trimmed by 2 bases and 6 bases, with 7 bases remaining between them. A quantity of about 0.5 to 1 ug RNA underwent reverse transcription using random hexamers. TCRdb called the immunoSEQ multiplex PCR reads again in MiXCR, with one record for every CDR3 protein. The repertoire includes 150,000 or so distinct CDR3 sequences, approximately 94% of them detected once, and around 0.21% sits in the top ten. Sequencing of TCR beta was performed on blood CD8+ and CD4+ T cells.

Input material: CD8+ T cells from PBMCs. This TCR came from a human donor with multiple sclerosis. The chain links TRBV7-9 to TRBJ1-4; no clear D. The DNA of the CDR3 is TGTGCCAGCAGCTTACGGTTGGATGAAAAACTGTTTTTT. This codes for CASSLRLDEKLFF.